This TCR beta chain is drawn from a study of blood T cell repertoires in COVID-19. Whole-study context: Samples came from the United States, Italy and Spain, spanning acute and convalescent COVID-19.

Per the original methods: Reference gene primer amplification yielded estimated nucleated cell counts. Profiled with immunoSEQ multiplex PCR; TCRdb holds only in-frame clones, not every one. The V and J calls and clone size are taken from that table; D and trimming were inferred from the DNA. Here the sample spans 150,000 to 200,000 clones, approximately 90% being singletons. V shed 4 bases and J 1 base; nucleotides not matched to a gene: 13. The CDR3 totals 18 residues. Germline CDR1 is MNHNS and CDR2 is SASEGT. The genes are TRBV6-1 and TRBJ1-3, with 7 bases fitting TRBD1. The sequenced sample consisted of peripheral blood. The receptor was derived from a man in his sixties with active or convalescent COVID-19. The CDR3 DNA reads TGTGCCAGCAGTGGAAAACAGGGGCGCGGGCGGTCTGGAAACACCATATATTTT. Protein: CASSGKQGRGRSGNTIYF.